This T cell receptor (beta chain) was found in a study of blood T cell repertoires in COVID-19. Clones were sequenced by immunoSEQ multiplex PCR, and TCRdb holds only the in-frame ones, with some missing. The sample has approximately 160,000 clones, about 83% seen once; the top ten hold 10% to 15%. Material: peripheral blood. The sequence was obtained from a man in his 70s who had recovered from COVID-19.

The CDR3: CASTGNRGNTEAFF. The DNA for the CDR3 is TGTGCCAGCACCGGAAACAGGGGTAACACTGAAGCTTTCTTT. The V gene is TRBV6-6, the J gene TRBJ1-1; the match to TRBD1 covers 7 bases. This CDR3 region has 14 residues. V lost 7 bases, J lost 2 bases, and 7 bases stayed unmatched. Germline lookup yields CDR1 MNHNY and CDR2 SVGAGI (reference sequence).